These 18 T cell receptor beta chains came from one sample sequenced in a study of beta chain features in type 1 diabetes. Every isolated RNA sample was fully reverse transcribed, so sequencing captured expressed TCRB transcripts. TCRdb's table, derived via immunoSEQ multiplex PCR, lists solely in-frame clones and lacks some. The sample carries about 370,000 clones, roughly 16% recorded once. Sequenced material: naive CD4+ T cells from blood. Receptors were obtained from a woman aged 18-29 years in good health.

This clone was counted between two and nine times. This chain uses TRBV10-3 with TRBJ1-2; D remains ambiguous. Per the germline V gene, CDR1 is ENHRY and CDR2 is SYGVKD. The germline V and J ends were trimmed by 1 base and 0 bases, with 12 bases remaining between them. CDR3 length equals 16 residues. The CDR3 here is CAISEFAGRANYGYTF. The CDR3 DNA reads TGTGCCATCAGTGAGTTCGCCGGTCGAGCTAACTATGGCTACACCTTC.

CDR3 in DNA: TGTGCCAGCAGCCTGTTGACAGCCGAAGCTTTCTTT. This codes for CASSLLTAEAFF. The chain uses TRBV14 and TRBJ1-1; a possible D gene is TRBD1 (5 bases). Germline CDR1 SGHDN, CDR2 FVKESK. With 4 bases removed from V and 8 bases from J, the gap between germline ends came to 11 bases. There are 12 residues in the CDR3.

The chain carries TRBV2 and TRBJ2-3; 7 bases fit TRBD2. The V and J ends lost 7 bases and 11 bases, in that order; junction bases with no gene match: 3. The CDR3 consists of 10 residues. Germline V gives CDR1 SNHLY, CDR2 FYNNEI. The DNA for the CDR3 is TGTGCCAGCACGGGGACTAAGCAGTATTTT. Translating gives CASTGTKQYF.

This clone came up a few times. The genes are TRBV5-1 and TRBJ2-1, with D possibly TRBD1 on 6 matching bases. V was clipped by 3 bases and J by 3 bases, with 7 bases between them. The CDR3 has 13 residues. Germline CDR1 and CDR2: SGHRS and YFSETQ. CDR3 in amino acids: CASSSGHYNEQFF. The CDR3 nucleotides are TGCGCCAGCAGCTCGGGACACTACAATGAGCAGTTCTTC. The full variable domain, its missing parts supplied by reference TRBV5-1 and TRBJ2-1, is KAGVTQTPRYLIKTRGQQVTLSCSPISGHRSVSWYQQTPGQGLQFLFEYFSETQRNKGNFPGRFSGRQFSNSRSEMNVSTLELGDSALYLCASSSGHYNEQFFGPGTRLTVL.

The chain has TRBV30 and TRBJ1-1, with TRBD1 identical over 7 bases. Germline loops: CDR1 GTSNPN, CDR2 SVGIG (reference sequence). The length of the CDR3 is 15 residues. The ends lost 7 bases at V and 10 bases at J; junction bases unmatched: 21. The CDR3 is CASRGRGRSGSRAFF. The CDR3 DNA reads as TGTGCCTCCCGCGGGAGGGGGCGATCTGGATCGAGAGCTTTCTTT.

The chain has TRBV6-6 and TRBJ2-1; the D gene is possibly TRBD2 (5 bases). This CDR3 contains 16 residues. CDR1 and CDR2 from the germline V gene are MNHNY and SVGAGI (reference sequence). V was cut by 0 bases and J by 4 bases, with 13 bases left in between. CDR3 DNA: TGTGCCAGCAGTTACTCGGGAGCGGCCACATACAATGAGCAGTTCTTC. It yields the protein CASSYSGAATYNEQFF.

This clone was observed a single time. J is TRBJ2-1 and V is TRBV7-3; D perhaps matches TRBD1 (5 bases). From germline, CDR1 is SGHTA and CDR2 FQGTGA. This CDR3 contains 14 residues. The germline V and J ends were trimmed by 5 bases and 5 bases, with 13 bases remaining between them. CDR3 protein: CASSPPGLNNEQFF. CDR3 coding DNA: TGTGCCAGCAGCCCCCCAGGGTTGAACAATGAGCAGTTCTTC.

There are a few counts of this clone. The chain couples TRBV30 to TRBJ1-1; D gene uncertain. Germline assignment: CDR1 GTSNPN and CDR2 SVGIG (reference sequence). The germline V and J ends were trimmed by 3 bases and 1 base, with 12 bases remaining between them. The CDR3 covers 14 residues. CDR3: CAWRALGTNTEAFF. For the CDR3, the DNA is TGTGCCTGGAGGGCCCTGGGCACGAACACTGAAGCTTTCTTT. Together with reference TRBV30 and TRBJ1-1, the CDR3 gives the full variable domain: SQTIHQWPATLVQPVGSPLSLECTVEGTSNPNLYWYRQAAGRGLQLLFYSVGIGQISSEVPQNLSASRPQDRQFILSSKKLLLSDSGFYLCAWRALGTNTEAFFGQGTRLTVV.

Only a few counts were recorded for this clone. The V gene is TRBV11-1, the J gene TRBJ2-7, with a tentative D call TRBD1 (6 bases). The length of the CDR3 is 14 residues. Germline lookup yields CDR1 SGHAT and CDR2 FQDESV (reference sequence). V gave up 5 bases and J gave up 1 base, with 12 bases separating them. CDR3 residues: CASSPWTESYEQYF. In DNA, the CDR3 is TGTGCCAGCAGCCCATGGACAGAATCCTACGAGCAGTACTTC.

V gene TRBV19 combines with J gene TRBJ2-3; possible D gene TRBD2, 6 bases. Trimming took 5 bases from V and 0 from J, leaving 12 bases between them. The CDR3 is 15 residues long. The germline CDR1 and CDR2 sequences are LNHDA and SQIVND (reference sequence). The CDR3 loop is CASSASSASTDTQYF. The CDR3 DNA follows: TGTGCCAGTAGTGCCTCTAGCGCCAGCACAGATACGCAGTATTTT.

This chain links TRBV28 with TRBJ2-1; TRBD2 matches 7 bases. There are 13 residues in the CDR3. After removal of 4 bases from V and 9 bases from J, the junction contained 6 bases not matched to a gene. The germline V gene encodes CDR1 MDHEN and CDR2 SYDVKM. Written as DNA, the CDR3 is TGTGCCAGCAGTTCTAGCGGTCGGGGTGAGCAGTTCTTC. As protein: CASSSSGRGEQFF.

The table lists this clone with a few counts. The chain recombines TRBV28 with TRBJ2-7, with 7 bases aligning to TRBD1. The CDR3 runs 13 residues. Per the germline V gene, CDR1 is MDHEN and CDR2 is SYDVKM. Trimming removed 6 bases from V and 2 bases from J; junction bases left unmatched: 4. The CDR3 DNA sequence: TGTGCCAGCAGACTGGGACAGACCTACGAGCAGTACTTC. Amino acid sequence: CASRLGQTYEQYF. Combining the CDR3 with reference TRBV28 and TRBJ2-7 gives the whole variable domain DVKVTQSSRYLVKRTGEKVFLECVQDMDHENMFWYRQDPGLGLRLIYFSYDVKMKEKGDIPEGYSVSREKKERFSLILESASTNQTSMYLCASRLGQTYEQYFGPGTRLTVT.

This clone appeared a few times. For the CDR3, the DNA is TGTGCCAGCAGCCAGGGGGCGCTTCTGGACTCTGGGGCCAACGTCCTGACTTTC. Translated: CASSQGALLDSGANVLTF. The genes are TRBV28 and TRBJ2-6, with 8 bases matching TRBD1. CDR3 size: 18 residues. CDR1 is MDHEN, CDR2 SYDVKM, per germline. Trimming at V came to 6 bases and at J to 0 bases, leaving 10 bases not matched to a gene.

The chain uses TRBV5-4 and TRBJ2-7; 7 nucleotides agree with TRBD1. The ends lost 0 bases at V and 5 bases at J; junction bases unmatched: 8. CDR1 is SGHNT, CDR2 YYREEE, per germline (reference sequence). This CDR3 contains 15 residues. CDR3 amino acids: CASSLAQDRVNEQYF. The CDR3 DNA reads TGTGCCAGCAGCTTGGCCCAAGACAGGGTTAACGAGCAGTACTTC.

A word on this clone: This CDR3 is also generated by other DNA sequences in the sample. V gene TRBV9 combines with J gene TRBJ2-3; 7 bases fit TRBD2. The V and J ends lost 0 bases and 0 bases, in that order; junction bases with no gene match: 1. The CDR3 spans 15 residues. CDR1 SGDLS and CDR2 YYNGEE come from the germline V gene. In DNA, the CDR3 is TGTGCCAGCAGCGTAGTTAGCGGGAGCACAGATACGCAGTATTTT. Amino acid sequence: CASSVVSGSTDTQYF.

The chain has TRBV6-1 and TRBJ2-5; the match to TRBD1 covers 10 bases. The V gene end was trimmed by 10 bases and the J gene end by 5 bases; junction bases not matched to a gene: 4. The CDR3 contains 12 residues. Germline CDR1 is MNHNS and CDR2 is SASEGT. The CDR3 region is CATGDRGETQYF. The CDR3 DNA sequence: TGTGCCACTGGGGACAGGGGTGAGACCCAGTACTTC.

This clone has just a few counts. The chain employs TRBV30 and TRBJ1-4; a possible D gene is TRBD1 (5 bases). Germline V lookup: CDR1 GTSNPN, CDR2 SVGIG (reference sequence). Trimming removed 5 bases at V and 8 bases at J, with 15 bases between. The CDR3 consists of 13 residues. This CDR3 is CAWEQVQGEKLFF. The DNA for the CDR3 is TGTGCCTGGGAACAGGTTCAGGGCGAAAAACTGTTTTTT. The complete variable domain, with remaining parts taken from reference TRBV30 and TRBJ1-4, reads SQTIHQWPATLVQPVGSPLSLECTVEGTSNPNLYWYRQAAGRGLQLLFYSVGIGQISSEVPQNLSASRPQDRQFILSSKKLLLSDSGFYLCAWEQVQGEKLFFGSGTQLSVL.

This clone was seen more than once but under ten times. CDR3 DNA: TGTGCCAGTAGTATCGGTCCGATCACCTACGAGCAGTACTTC. Its translation is CASSIGPITYEQYF. The V gene is TRBV19, the J gene TRBJ2-7; D is unresolved. V shed 3 bases and J shed 2 bases, with 11 bases lying between them. The length of the CDR3 is 14 residues. Per germline, CDR1 LNHDA and CDR2 SQIVND (reference sequence).